This T cell receptor (beta chain) was found in a study of pediatric ulcerative colitis. During colonoscopy, one to two rectal pinch biopsies were collected. CDR1 and CDR2 from the germline V gene are SGHRS and YFSETQ. The length of the CDR3 is 14 residues. V lost 8 bases, J lost 0 bases, and 14 bases lay in between. Assay: immunoSEQ multiplex PCR; the TCRdb copy retains only in-frame clones and omits some. The table has more than 10,000 clones, 77% seen once; the top ten hold roughly 4.7%. This receptor was identified in a boy aged 5-17 years who was a control in a study of pediatric ulcerative colitis. This chain uses TRBV5-1 with TRBJ1-1; possibly TRBD1 for D (6 bases). Sequencing input: gut tissue. DNA of the CDR3: TGCGCCAGTCGACAGGAATCCTTGAACACTGAAGCTTTCTTT. Residues: CASRQESLNTEAFF.